This TCR beta chain comes out of a study of blood T cell repertoires in COVID-19. Overall study context: COVID-19 samples, acute and convalescent, were from the United States, Italy and Spain. PBMCs, B-cell-depleted T cells, or T cells were the source of the cDNA or gDNA that made up the material.

Methods used by the authors: Amplified reference gene primers provided the basis for estimating nucleated cell counts. TCRdb's copy holds only in-frame clones and misses some; the assay was immunoSEQ multiplex PCR. That table supplies the V and J calls and clone size; D and trimming were determined from the DNA. The table lists approximately 150,000 clones, roughly 86% of them singletons. The CDR3 length is 18 residues. V dropped 2 bases and J dropped 4 bases, with 24 bases sitting between them. Germline CDR1 is SGHRS and CDR2 is YFSETQ. Input material: peripheral blood. The chain joins TRBV5-1 to TRBJ1-2; a weak D match, TRBD1 (6 bases). This TCR was recovered from a human donor with acute or convalescent COVID-19. The donor label of this sample is uncertain. In DNA, the CDR3 is TGCGCCAGCAGCTTCTCATCCCCGGACAGCCTACAATTCTATGGCTACACCTTC. Residues: CASSFSSPDSLQFYGYTF.